This T cell receptor (beta chain) stems from a study of post-analysis software for immune sequencing data. A few counts support this clonotype. The antigen is undetermined. The authors incorporated unique molecular identifiers into the TCR beta cDNA libraries. Hundreds of thousands of cDNA molecules came from around 1 to 9.1 million T cells. TCRdb reprocessed the PCR reads with MiXCR, giving one entry per CDR3 protein. Here the sample spans approximately 660,000 distinct CDR3 sequences, roughly three fifths being singletons. Germline CDR1 is MNHEY and CDR2 is SVGEGT. The CDR3 contains 14 residues. Regarding the study as a whole: Versus controls, multiple sclerosis patients showed significantly lower diversity (normalized Chao1). Elevated frequency relative to controls characterized about 5 TRBV segments in patients, TRBV5-6, TRBV5-1 and TRBV20-1 among them.

V gene TRBV6-2 or TRBV6-3 combines with J gene TRBJ2-4; D is perhaps TRBD1 or TRBD2 (6 bases each). Near its end, the DNA agrees better with TRBJ2-7, so the J call may be wrong. The sequencing sample was made of blood. The origin of this receptor is a girl aged 2 to 10 with multiple sclerosis. In nucleotides, the CDR3 is TGTGCCAGCAGTTACTCGAGGGGGGTTCACGAGCAGTACTTC. Translating it yields CASSYSRGVHEQYF.